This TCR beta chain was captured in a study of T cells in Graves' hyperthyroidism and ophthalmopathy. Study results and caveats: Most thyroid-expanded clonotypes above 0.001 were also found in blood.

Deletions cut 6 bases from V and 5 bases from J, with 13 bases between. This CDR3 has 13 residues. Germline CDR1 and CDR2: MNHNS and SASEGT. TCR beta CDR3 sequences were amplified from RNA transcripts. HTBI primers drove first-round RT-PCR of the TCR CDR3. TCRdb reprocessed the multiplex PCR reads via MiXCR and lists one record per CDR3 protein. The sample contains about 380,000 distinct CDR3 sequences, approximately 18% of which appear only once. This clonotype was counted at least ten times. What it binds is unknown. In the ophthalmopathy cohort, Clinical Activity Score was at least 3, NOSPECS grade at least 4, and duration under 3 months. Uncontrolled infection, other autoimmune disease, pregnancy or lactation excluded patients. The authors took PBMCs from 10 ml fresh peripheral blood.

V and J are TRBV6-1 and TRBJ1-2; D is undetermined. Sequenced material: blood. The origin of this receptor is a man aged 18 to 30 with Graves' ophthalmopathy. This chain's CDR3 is CASRDPNGYGYTF. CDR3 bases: TGTGCCAGCAGAGATCCTAATGGATATGGCTACACCTTC.